This paragraph reports one T cell receptor beta chain. These data are taken from a study of blood T cell repertoires in COVID-19. Clones were read by immunoSEQ multiplex PCR, and TCRdb kept only the in-frame ones, dropping some. This table holds roughly 520,000 clones, roughly 90% found once. The age range of participants was roughly 18 to 90 years, with residence in approximately 25 US areas. Donors were grouped by their self-reported clinical history. Recovered Cohort 3 donors showed two negative PCRs, clearance, or symptom resolution. The CDR3 sequence is 15 residues long. Germline CDR1 is KGHSH and CDR2 is LQKENI. Trimming left V 3 bases short and J 5 bases short, with 17 bases between.

The chain links TRBV18 to TRBJ2-7; weak D call: TRBD2 (6 bases). The receptor was isolated from a middle-aged woman who had recovered from COVID-19. Sequenced input: PBMCs or T cells enriched from blood (not recorded which). Here the CDR3 DNA reads TGTGCCAGCTCACCGACAATCGGGACTTCCAACGAGCAGTACTTC. Protein sequence: CASSPTIGTSNEQYF.